This T cell receptor beta chain comes out of a study of blood T cell repertoires in COVID-19. On the study more broadly: Cohort 3 donors were reported recovered after two negative PCRs, clearance, or symptom resolution. Spain, Italy and the United States supplied samples that represented acute and convalescent COVID-19.

The germline gives CDR1 MDHEN, CDR2 SYDVKM. The junction had 6 bases not matched to a gene; V was cut back by 5 bases and J by 4 bases. CDR3 length: 16 residues. This clone was recorded once. Recruitment covered about two dozen US areas and drew participants whose ages spanned roughly 18 to 90 years. Source study methods: For nucleated cells, counts were estimated from reference gene primer amplification. Profiled with immunoSEQ multiplex PCR; TCRdb holds only in-frame clones, not every one. The V and J calls and clone size were taken over from that table, and D and trimming were inferred from the DNA. The sample contains over 250,000 clones, 88% of which appear only once.

The origin of this receptor is a woman aged 60 to 75 in a cohort exposed to, infected with or recovered from COVID-19 (not recorded which). The rearrangement joins TRBV28 to TRBJ2-1; 12 bases align to TRBD2. Sequencing used PBMCs or T cells enriched from blood (not recorded which). CDR3 loop: CASSATSGGRYNEQFF. CDR3 nucleotide sequence: TGTGCCAGCAGTGCGACTAGCGGGGGCCGATACAATGAGCAGTTCTTC.